This entry is about one TCR beta chain. The data were taken from a study of control samples from healthy donors and cancer patients. This CDR3 has 15 residues. V lost 1 base and J lost 6, with 12 bases in between. The V gene's germline CDR1 is SEHNR and CDR2 FQNEAQ (reference sequence). Here immunoSEQ multiplex PCR was the method, and the copy in TCRdb shows in-frame clones only, minus some. There are about 150,000 clones in the sample; roughly 93% occur only once, and roughly 5.5% lies in the top ten. This receptor was obtained from a man between 18 and 35 years old in good health. Sequenced input: blood. V gene TRBV7-9 combines with J gene TRBJ1-4; no firm D call. CDR3 residues: CASSLVRQADEKLFF. The CDR3 DNA reads as TGTGCCAGCAGCTTAGTACGTCAGGCAGATGAAAAACTGTTTTTT.